Each of the 9 T cell receptor beta chains below was sequenced from the same sample in a study of cytomegalovirus exposure and HLA in healthy donors. PCR amplification relied on 60 Vbeta primers (plus 13 Jbeta primers). Sequencing used immunoSEQ multiplex PCR; TCRdb keeps in-frame clones, though not all of them. Among under 150,000 clones listed, around 81% were seen once. Sequenced: PBMCs. The receptors were sampled from a man younger than 30 in good health and CMV-seronegative.

The V call is TRBV5-1, the J call TRBJ2-3; TRBD2 might be the D (6 bases). Germline lookup yields CDR1 SGHRS and CDR2 YFSETQ. V lost 3 bases and J lost 0, with 20 bases in between. The CDR3 contains 18 residues. CDR3 sequence: CASSSYMLLAGSTDTQYF. The CDR3 DNA follows: TGCGCCAGCAGCTCCTACATGTTACTAGCTGGCAGCACAGATACGCAGTATTTT.

This clone was seen once. The rearrangement uses TRBV4-1 and TRBJ1-5; D remains ambiguous. The V and J ends lost 1 base and 0 bases respectively, with 7 bases between them. The CDR3 covers 15 residues. Germline V gene lookup returns CDR1 MGHRA and CDR2 YSYEKL. The CDR3 DNA is TGCGCCAGCAGCCAAGTTCAGAATAGCAATCAGCCCCAGCATTTT. It encodes CASSQVQNSNQPQHF.

V usage is TRBV19 and J usage is TRBJ2-7, with D maybe TRBD1 (6 bases). Germline V gene data show CDR1 as LNHDA and CDR2 as SQIVND (reference sequence). Trimming shortened V by 4 bases and J by 3 bases, and 13 bases separated the two germline ends. This CDR3 is 14 amino acids long. The CDR3 bases are TGTGCCAGTAGTAAACAGGGCGAACTCTACGAGCAGTACTTC. It is translated as CASSKQGELYEQYF.

The chain is built from TRBV7-3 and TRBJ2-1, with D uncertain. The CDR3 contains 13 residues. The germline V gene has CDR1 SGHTA and CDR2 FQGTGA. The V end lost 3 bases, the J end lost 10 bases, and 13 bases lay between the germline ends. CDR3 sequence: CASSFARLEEQFF. CDR3 DNA: TGTGCCAGCAGCTTCGCCAGGTTAGAAGAGCAGTTCTTC.

This chain's CDR3 is CASSPRRTNEKLFF. The DNA of the CDR3 is TGTGCCAGTAGTCCTAGGAGAACTAATGAAAAACTGTTTTTT. The chain carries TRBV19 and TRBJ1-4; D not resolved. Germline V gene data show CDR1 as LNHDA and CDR2 as SQIVND (reference sequence). V gave up 5 bases and J gave up 1 base, with 8 bases separating them. The CDR3 extends over 14 amino acids.

J is TRBJ2-1 and V is TRBV7-2; 8 nucleotides line up with TRBD2. V dropped 2 bases and J dropped 5; count of bases not matched to a gene: 5. Germline CDR1 and CDR2: SGHTA and FQGNSA. CDR3 size: 15 residues. CDR3 DNA: TGTGCCAGCAGCTTATCGGGGGGGCCTGACAATGAGCAGTTCTTC. This encodes CASSLSGGPDNEQFF. The full variable domain, rest sourced from reference TRBV7-2 and TRBJ2-1, is GAGVSQSPSNKVTEKGKDVELRCDPISGHTALYWYRQSLGQGLEFLIYFQGNSAPDKSGLPSDRFSAERTGGSVSTLTIQRTQQEDSAVYLCASSLSGGPDNEQFFGPGTRLTVL.

The V and J genes are TRBV11-2 and TRBJ2-4; maybe TRBD2 (5 bases). The CDR3 loop spans 17 amino acids. Trimming took 5 bases from V and 1 from J, leaving 18 bases between them. Per the germline V gene, CDR1 is SGHAT and CDR2 is FQNNGV. CDR3 amino acids: CASSPRNGIEAKNIQYF. The CDR3 DNA sequence: TGTGCCAGCAGCCCCCGAAACGGGATCGAGGCCAAAAACATTCAGTACTTC.

This chain uses TRBV6-6 with TRBJ1-4; tentative D call: TRBD1 (6 bases). The CDR3 loop spans 15 amino acids. V lost 6 bases to trimming and J lost 0 bases, with 11 bases between them. Germline V gene sequence: CDR1 MNHNY, CDR2 SVGAGI (reference sequence). CDR3 nucleotide sequence: TGTGCCAGCAGACAGGGATCCGCAACTAATGAAAAACTGTTTTTT. It encodes CASRQGSATNEKLFF.

This chain joins TRBV9 and TRBJ2-7; 7 bases fit TRBD1. J gave up 0 bases and V 3 bases, and 6 bases lay outside the gene matches. Germline assignment: CDR1 SGDLS and CDR2 YYNGEE. This CDR3 region has 15 residues. The CDR3 DNA is TGTGCCAGCAGCGCGACAGGGCTCCCCTCCTACGAGCAGTACTTC. Amino acids: CASSATGLPSYEQYF.